One and the same sample provided the 29 T cell receptor beta chains below, sequenced in a study of lung T cells in sarcoidosis with Löfgren's syndrome. TCRdb fed the reads into MiXCR, producing one record per CDR3 protein. The sample carries fewer than 80,000 distinct CDR3 sequences, about 20% recorded once. Material for sequencing was CD4+ T cells from PBMCs. The source of these receptors is a human donor with sarcoidosis (Löfgren's syndrome or another form), or a control subject (not recorded which).

Many counts were recorded for this clonotype. The J gene is TRBJ1-1, the V gene TRBV12-3 or TRBV12-4; D is uncertain. The V and J ends lost 10 bases and 4 bases respectively, with 13 bases between them. This CDR3 region has 12 residues. CDR3 loop: CATQTFGTEAFF. The CDR3 nucleotides are TGTGCCACCCAGACCTTTGGCACTGAAGCTTTCTTT.

This chain connects TRBV5-4 to TRBJ2-7; TRBD1 agrees at 7 bases. The CDR3 is 13 residues long. Germline trimming cut 7 bases from V and 4 bases from J; bases unmatched to any gene: 8. Looked up from germline, CDR1 is SGHNT and CDR2 is YYREEE (reference sequence). The CDR3: CASGKGQTYEQYV. Written as DNA, the CDR3 is TGTGCCAGCGGCAAGGGACAGACTTACGAGCAGTACGTC.

Comments on this clonotype: This may be a read error, as it is one base from a much larger clone. This rearrangement joins TRBV6-5 to TRBJ2-3; D uncertain. The V gene's germline CDR1 is MNHEY and CDR2 SVGAGI. Trimming removed 2 bases from V and 0 bases from J, with 9 bases in between. The CDR3 is 15 amino acids. Here the CDR3 DNA reads TGTGCCAGCAGTTACCGGCAGGATAGCACAGATACGCAGTATTTT. This codes for CASSYRQDSTDTQYF.

Comments on this clonotype: A much larger clone lies a single base off, so this may be a read error. The chain is built from TRBV4-2 and TRBJ1-6, with D unresolved. Germline assignment: CDR1 LGHNA and CDR2 YNFKEQ. The CDR3 spans 16 residues. The CDR3, as DNA: TGTGTCAGCAGCCAGGAAGGGAGCTCCTATAATTCACCCCTCCACTTT. The encoded protein is CVSSQEGSSYNSPLHF.

A remark on this clonotype: This may arise from a read error, as a much more abundant clone is one base away. The V call is TRBV6-5, the J call TRBJ2-7, with TRBD1 as a possible D gene (6 bases). CDR1 and CDR2 from the germline V gene are MNHEY and SVGAGI. This CDR3 is built from 11 residues. CDR3 in amino acids: CVSRQVYEQYF. CDR3 sequence (DNA): TGTGTCAGCAGACAGGTCTACGAGCAGTACTTC.

There are many counts of this clonotype. The V call is TRBV28, the J call TRBJ2-3, with 9 bases lining up with TRBD1. Germline V lookup: CDR1 MDHEN, CDR2 SYDVKM. V lost 3 bases and J lost 6; bases outside the gene matches: 7. CDR3 size: 15 residues. The CDR3 sequence: CASSLFGTGFDTQYF. The DNA for the CDR3 is TGTGCCAGCAGTTTGTTCGGGACAGGGTTCGATACGCAGTATTTT.

In its sample, this clonotype was seen many times. The rearrangement joins TRBV6-1 to TRBJ2-5; 9 bases match TRBD1. The CDR3 has 16 residues. V lost 5 bases to trimming and J lost 6 bases; unmatched junction nucleotides: 13. Germline loops: CDR1 MNHNS, CDR2 SASEGT. For the CDR3, the DNA is TGTGCCAGCAGTCCAGGCCGGGACAGGGCCTCTCAGACCCAGTACTTC. Encoded protein: CASSPGRDRASQTQYF.

This clonotype was observed a handful of times. The rearrangement joins TRBV11-1 to TRBJ2-2; D perhaps matches TRBD1 (6 bases). The V gene's germline CDR1 is SGHAT and CDR2 FQDESV (reference sequence). V lost 0 bases and J 8 bases, leaving 10 bases between the germline ends. This CDR3 comprises 14 residues. The CDR3 is CASSLAVTGGELFF. The CDR3 bases are TGTGCCAGCAGCTTAGCGGTTACAGGGGGGGAGCTGTTTTTT.

At least ten counts were recorded for this clonotype. The V call is TRBV25-1, the J call TRBJ1-6; D is ambiguous. The CDR3 has 13 residues. V dropped 5 bases and J dropped 10 bases, with 12 bases sitting between them. Germline V CDR1 and CDR2: MGHDK, SYGVNS. Here the CDR3 DNA reads TGTGCCAGCAGTTCAGGTGTAGGGTCACCCCTCCACTTT. Its translation: CASSSGVGSPLHF.

This clonotype was seen a handful of times. CDR3 sequence (DNA): TGTGCCATCAGTGCGGGACAGGGGGAGCAGTACGTC. It is translated as CAISAGQGEQYV. The gene calls are TRBV10-3 and TRBJ2-7; 10 bases are shared with TRBD1. J was trimmed by 7 bases and V by 4 bases; bases with no gene match: 1. The CDR3 is 12 amino acids. The V gene's germline CDR1 is ENHRY and CDR2 SYGVKD.

In its sample, this clonotype was seen many times. The chain joins TRBV6-1 to TRBJ2-7; 10 nucleotides agree with TRBD2. The CDR3 has 18 residues. The germline V gene encodes CDR1 MNHNS and CDR2 SASEGT. With V trimmed by 5 bases and J by 2 bases, 15 bases remained unmatched. DNA for the CDR3: TGTGCCAGCAGTCCCGGGGGTAGCGGGGGGCCCCGACCCTACGAGCAGTACGTC. Protein sequence: CASSPGGSGGPRPYEQYV.

In its sample, this clonotype was seen many times. Here the CDR3 reads CASSYKGAYEQYF. The DNA of the CDR3 is TGTGCCAGCAGTTACAAGGGAGCCTACGAGCAGTACTTC. This rearrangement joins TRBV7-2 to TRBJ2-7, with D perhaps matching TRBD2 (5 bases). This CDR3 comprises 13 residues. Germline CDR1 and CDR2: SGHTA and FQGNSA. V was clipped by 6 bases and J by 2 bases, with 11 bases between them.

The chain carries TRBV18 and TRBJ2-5; D unresolved. The V and J ends lost 6 bases and 9 bases respectively, with 17 bases between them. This CDR3 has 13 residues. Germline lookup yields CDR1 KGHSH and CDR2 LQKENI. The CDR3 sequence is CASSPDARSAQYF. The DNA for the CDR3 is TGTGCCAGCTCCCCGGATGCCCGGTCAGCCCAGTACTTC.

The chain is built from TRBV10-1 and TRBJ2-1, with D hard to call. The CDR3 loop spans 13 amino acids. V lost 3 bases and J 5 bases, leaving 8 bases between the germline ends. Germline assignment: CDR1 WNHNN and CDR2 SYGVQD (reference sequence). CDR3 sequence reads: CASSEKIHNEQFF. The CDR3 nucleotides are TGCGCCAGCAGTGAAAAAATCCACAATGAGCAGTTCTTC.

The rearrangement links TRBV12-3 or TRBV12-4 to TRBJ2-1, with a weak D call TRBD2 (5 bases). The CDR3 runs 15 residues. Trimming took off 3 bases at V and 0 bases at J, with 9 bases between the two ends. CDR3 protein: CASSFQRSSYNEQFF. In DNA, the CDR3 is TGTGCCAGCAGTTTCCAGCGGAGCTCCTACAATGAGCAGTTCTTC.

Comments on this clonotype: Possible read error: a much larger clone is one base away. V is TRBV4-2 and J is TRBJ1-4; D is ambiguous. The CDR3 consists of 15 residues. CDR1 is LGHNA and CDR2 is YNFKEQ in the germline V gene. V dropped 0 bases and J dropped 6 bases, with 11 bases sitting between them. The CDR3 nucleotides are TGTGCCAGCAGCCAAGAACGCCTGACTGATGAAAAACTGTTTTTT. Translated, it gives CASSQERLTDEKLFF.

This clonotype was observed many times. The chain carries TRBV20-1 and TRBJ1-5; 7 bases fit TRBD1. CDR1 DFQATT and CDR2 SNEGSKA come from the germline V gene (reference sequence). J gave up 2 bases and V 0 bases, and 4 bases lay outside the gene matches. This CDR3 has 15 amino acids. The CDR3 DNA reads TGCAGTGCTAGAGATTCGGGGACAGGCAATCAGCCCCAGCATTTT. As protein: CSARDSGTGNQPQHF.

This clonotype has ten or more counts. This chain links TRBV28 with TRBJ1-1, with D hard to call. Germline CDR1 and CDR2: MDHEN and SYDVKM. Trimming shortened V by 2 bases and J by 0 bases, and 7 bases separated the two germline ends. The CDR3 runs to 14 residues. The CDR3 region has the DNA TGTGCCAGCAGTTTAGCCGGAATGAACACTGAAGCTTTCTTT. It translates to CASSLAGMNTEAFF.

Comments on this clonotype: One end of the junction does not line up with germline, which may come from a read error. V and J are TRBV27 and TRBJ2-3; D is ambiguous. CDR3 length: 13 residues. Germline V gene lookup returns CDR1 MNHEY and CDR2 SMNVEV (reference sequence). CDR3 amino acids: CASSPHSTNTQYF. The CDR3 coding sequence is TGTGCCAGCAGTCCCCATAGCACAAATACGCAGTATTTT.

This clonotype was seen ten or more times. The genes are TRBV27 and TRBJ2-7; D may match TRBD1 or TRBD2 (5 bases each). V was pared by 5 bases and J by 7 bases, with 21 bases between. This CDR3 contains 15 residues. From germline, CDR1 is MNHEY and CDR2 SMNVEV (reference sequence). The CDR3 nucleotides read TGTGCCAGCAGTCCCCGGGACGGATTTCTTCAAGAGCAGTACGTC. Protein sequence: CASSPRDGFLQEQYV.

About this clonotype itself: This may arise from a read error, as a much more abundant clone is one base away. The chain joins TRBV20-1 to TRBJ1-1; the D is unclear. Per germline, CDR1 DFQATT and CDR2 SNEGSKA (reference sequence). The CDR3 totals 11 residues. The CDR3 here is CSAGGSTETFF. For the CDR3, the DNA is TGCAGTGCCGGAGGCAGCACTGAAACTTTCTTT.

This clonotype was recorded at least ten times. V is TRBV2 and J is TRBJ1-2, with a tentative D call TRBD1 (5 bases). Trimming cost V 5 bases and J 4 bases, with 11 bases left between them. CDR1 and CDR2 from the germline V gene are SNHLY and FYNNEI. There are 13 residues in the CDR3. The CDR3 spells CASSLDRLYGYTF. CDR3 DNA sequence: TGTGCCAGCAGTCTTGACAGACTCTATGGCTACACCTTC.

The table lists this clonotype with many counts. The chain has TRBV27 and TRBJ2-6; TRBD1 matches 9 bases. The CDR3 is 17 residues long. Germline V CDR1 and CDR2: MNHEY, SMNVEV (reference sequence). V was clipped by 6 bases and J by 0 bases; unmatched bases: 6. CDR3 sequence (DNA): TGTGCCAGCAGCCCGGGACAGGGTCGCTCTGGGGCCAACGTCCTGACTTTC. Its translation: CASSPGQGRSGANVLTF.

The V and J genes are TRBV20-1 and TRBJ1-1; D is perhaps TRBD1 (6 bases). This CDR3 is 14 amino acids long. The germline V and J ends were trimmed by 3 bases and 7 bases, with 18 bases remaining between them. Germline CDR1 reads DFQATT; CDR2 reads SNEGSKA (reference sequence). CDR3 coding DNA: TGCAGTGCTAGGAGGGACAAGGAGGGAAATGAAGCTTTCTTT. Amino acids: CSARRDKEGNEAFF.

In regard to this clonotype: Possible read error: a much larger clone is one base away. J is TRBJ2-1 and V is TRBV3-1; no clear D gene. Germline V lookup: CDR1 LGHDT, CDR2 YNNKEL (reference sequence). The CDR3 spans 16 residues. V lost 3 bases to trimming and J lost 3 bases, with 15 bases between them. The chain's CDR3 is CASSQYPRGFYNEQFF. CDR3 nucleotide sequence: TGTGCCAGCAGCCAGTATCCGCGAGGATTCTACAATGAGCAGTTCTTC.

This clonotype occurred a few times. The chain links TRBV11-2 to TRBJ2-5, with 15 bases identical to TRBD2. This CDR3 region has 16 residues. The V and J ends lost 7 bases and 4 bases, in that order; junction bases with no gene match: 7. CDR1 and CDR2 (germline): SGHAT, FQNNGV. This chain's CDR3 is CASKRGTSGRSETQYF. In DNA, the CDR3 is TGTGCCAGCAAACGGGGGACTAGCGGGAGGTCAGAGACCCAGTACTTC.

Ten or more counts support this clonotype. The gene calls are TRBV11-2 and TRBJ2-3, with no clear D. This CDR3 comprises 14 residues. V lost 1 base to trimming and J lost 5 bases, with 10 bases between them. From germline, CDR1 is SGHAT and CDR2 FQNNGV. The CDR3 DNA follows: TGTGCCAGCAGCTTAGGGGTTCCCGGAGATACGCAGTATTTT. Translation: CASSLGVPGDTQYF.

A word on this clonotype: A much bigger clone sits one base away, suggesting this may be a read error. The J gene is TRBJ1-1, the V gene TRBV2; D perhaps matches TRBD1 (5 bases). CDR3 size: 18 residues. Trimming shortened V by 4 bases and J by 1 base, and 22 bases separated the two germline ends. Looked up from germline, CDR1 is SNHLY and CDR2 is FYNNEI. The CDR3 DNA follows: TGTGCCAGCAGTGGAAGGGCATGGGGCGGACTCCAGAACACTGAAGCTTTCTTT. This encodes CASSGRAWGGLQNTEAFF.

This clonotype occurred a few times. The chain combines TRBV19 with TRBJ2-5; 9 positions match TRBD1. There are 16 residues in the CDR3. V dropped 2 bases and J dropped 1; count of bases not matched to a gene: 5. Per germline, CDR1 LNHDA and CDR2 SQIVND (reference sequence). Here the CDR3 reads CASSIPGQGTQETQYF. CDR3 in DNA: TGTGCCAGTAGTATACCGGGACAGGGTACCCAAGAGACCCAGTACTTC. The full variable domain, in which reference TRBV19 and TRBJ2-5 provide the parts outside the CDR3, is DGGITQSPKYLFRKEGQNVTLSCEQNLNHDAMYWYRQDPGQGLRLIYYSQIVNDFQKGDIAEGYSVSREKKESFPLTVTSAQKNPTAFYLCASSIPGQGTQETQYFGPGTRLLVL.